This record covers a single TCR beta chain. Between the trimmed V and J ends, which lost 2 bases and 8 bases, there was a span of 12 bases. This CDR3 is built from 12 residues. Germline CDR1 is GTSNPN and CDR2 is SVGIG (reference sequence). This entry belongs to a study of blood T cell repertoires in COVID-19. Only in-frame clones appear in the TCRdb table, and some are missing; sequencing was by immunoSEQ multiplex PCR. The sample lists approximately 180,000 clones; over 75% were seen once. Seattle-derived patients entered the study during active infection and were followed longitudinally. This sequence originates from a person aged 65 to 79 with COVID-19, enrolled during active disease. The rearrangement links TRBV30 to TRBJ1-2, with D possibly matching TRBD1 (6 bases). Sample: peripheral blood. For the CDR3, the DNA is TGTGCCTGGAGTCGAGCAGGGGCAGGCTACACCTTC. Its translation: CAWSRAGAGYTF.